The 18 T cell receptor beta chains in this list originate from one sample, sequenced in a study of Ad26.COV2.S vaccination and SARS-CoV-2 variants. Treatment meaning: roughly 19 received Ad26.COV2.S at low or high dose, single or two shots; five or six received placebo; per-sample allocation not given. Collection of samples fell on day 63 after the first vaccine or placebo injection. Measured with immunoSEQ multiplex PCR; TCRdb has only the in-frame clones, and not every one. The table has some 450,000 clones, about 92% seen once; the top ten hold roughly 3.9%. The starting material was peripheral blood, obtained in a trial of Ad26.COV2.S vaccine versus placebo. The receptor set was obtained from a person between 18 and 65 years old who received the Ad26.COV2.S COVID-19 vaccine or a placebo.

CDR3: CASSSTYEGISTGNTIYF. The CDR3 DNA reads as TGTGCCAGCAGCTCCACATATGAGGGGATCTCCACTGGAAACACCATATATTTT. The V and J genes are TRBV13 and TRBJ1-3; TRBD1 might be the D (5 bases). The germline V gene has CDR1 PRHDT and CDR2 FYEKMQ (reference sequence). Trimming left V 4 bases short and J 2 bases short, with 21 bases between. This CDR3 comprises 18 residues.

V and J are TRBV7-2 and TRBJ2-5; 7 bases match TRBD1. Germline assignment: CDR1 SGHTA and CDR2 FQGNSA. V dropped 4 bases and J dropped 6; count of bases not matched to a gene: 5. The CDR3 is made up of 13 amino acids. CDR3 region: CASSSTQGQTQYF. For the CDR3, the DNA is TGTGCCAGCAGCTCAACACAGGGGCAGACCCAGTACTTC.

This chain joins TRBV7-6 and TRBJ2-1; 7 bases line up with TRBD2. The CDR3 has 14 amino acids. CDR1 and CDR2 from the germline V gene are SGHVS and FNYEAQ. Losses at the gene ends were 5 bases for V and 7 bases for J; bases not matched to a gene: 8. CDR3 sequence: CASSPGGWGNEQFF. CDR3 bases: TGTGCCAGCAGCCCGGGGGGTTGGGGAAATGAGCAGTTCTTC.

The V call is TRBV4-3, the J call TRBJ2-3, with 10 positions matching TRBD2. The CDR3 runs 16 residues. J was trimmed by 1 base and V by 1 base; bases with no gene match: 2. Germline assignment: CDR1 LGHNA and CDR2 YSLEER. The CDR3 DNA is TGCGCCAGCAGCCAAGCCGGGACTAGCGGCACAGATACGCAGTATTTT. Protein: CASSQAGTSGTDTQYF.

This chain joins TRBV5-5 and TRBJ1-4; 8 bases align to TRBD1. CDR1 is SGHKS, CDR2 YYEKEE, per germline (reference sequence). V lost 4 bases and J lost 4; bases outside the gene matches: 15. This CDR3 has 18 residues. The CDR3 region is CASSSRDRRPYSNEKLFF. CDR3 DNA sequence: TGTGCCAGCAGCAGCCGGGACAGGAGGCCTTACAGTAATGAAAAACTGTTTTTT.

V is TRBV7-8 and J is TRBJ1-5; D is perhaps TRBD1 (5 bases). Germline V gives CDR1 SGHVS, CDR2 FQNEAQ. Trimming removed 3 bases from V and 4 bases from J, with 16 bases in between. This CDR3 region has 16 residues. The CDR3 nucleotides read TGTGCCAGCAGCTTGACGGACGGGGCTTGGAATCAGCCCCAGCATTTT. This codes for CASSLTDGAWNQPQHF.

The rearrangement uses TRBV27 and TRBJ2-7; D not resolved. The CDR3 runs to 14 residues. Trimming took 5 bases from V and 2 from J, leaving 13 bases between them. Germline assignment: CDR1 MNHEY and CDR2 SMNVEV (reference sequence). The CDR3 loop reads CASSRYSGTYEQYF. CDR3 coding DNA: TGTGCCAGCAGTAGATACAGTGGTACCTACGAGCAGTACTTC.

The chain joins TRBV11-1 to TRBJ1-4; TRBD1 is a possible D gene (6 bases). This CDR3 is built from 15 residues. Germline CDR1 reads SGHAT; CDR2 reads FQDESV (reference sequence). V was trimmed by 5 bases and J by 5 bases, leaving 15 bases between them. Written as DNA, the CDR3 is TGTGCCAGCAGCGGCCGGGACATCAAGAATGAAAAACTGTTTTTT. It yields the protein CASSGRDIKNEKLFF.

The chain couples TRBV5-6 to TRBJ2-7; 10 bases line up with TRBD2. Trimming removed 5 bases from V and 1 base from J; junction bases left unmatched: 3. This CDR3 region has 14 residues. Germline V lookup: CDR1 SGHDT, CDR2 YYEEEE. CDR3 bases: TGTGCCAGCAGTTCAGCGGGAGGGTCCTACGAGCAGTACTTC. Translation gives CASSSAGGSYEQYF.

V is TRBV10-3 and J is TRBJ2-7; 10 bases fit TRBD1. Germline CDR1 is ENHRY and CDR2 is SYGVKD. J was trimmed by 3 bases and V by 11 bases; bases with no gene match: 7. The CDR3 runs 13 residues. Here the CDR3 DNA reads TGTGCCTCGGCCAGGACAGGGGGCTACGAGCAGTACTTC. Translation gives CASARTGGYEQYF.

This clone was found once. The gene calls are TRBV9 and TRBJ2-7, with a possible D match to TRBD2 (5 bases). In germline, CDR1 is SGDLS, CDR2 YYNGEE. This CDR3 contains 14 residues. V was shortened by 3 bases and J by 5 bases, with 15 bases between the two germline ends. The CDR3 region has the DNA TGTGCCAGCAGCGAGCTCGAGACTACCCACGAGCAGTACTTC. Its translation is CASSELETTHEQYF.

The chain recombines TRBV27 with TRBJ2-1, with a tentative D call TRBD1 (6 bases). The V end lost 0 bases, the J end lost 2 bases, and 11 bases lay between the germline ends. The V gene's germline CDR1 is MNHEY and CDR2 SMNVEV (reference sequence). The CDR3 sequence is 16 residues long. The CDR3 here is CASSLSQGGTYNEQFF. The CDR3 DNA follows: TGTGCCAGCAGTTTATCCCAAGGGGGTACCTACAATGAGCAGTTCTTC.

This chain joins TRBV12-5 and TRBJ2-7; D could derive from TRBD1 or TRBD2 (7 bases each). Between the trimmed V and J ends, which lost 7 bases and 1 base, there was a span of 14 bases. CDR1 LGHNT and CDR2 FRNRAP come from the germline V gene. The CDR3 length is 14 residues. This CDR3 reads CASARGDSSYEQYF. CDR3 in DNA: TGTGCTAGTGCTCGGGGGGACAGTTCCTACGAGCAGTACTTC.

The chain is built from TRBV5-4 and TRBJ2-1; 13 bases line up with TRBD2. The CDR3 covers 15 residues. The germline gives CDR1 SGHNT, CDR2 YYREEE (reference sequence). Unmatched junction bases numbered 5, after V lost 4 bases and J lost 7 bases. Here the CDR3 DNA reads TGTGCCAGCAGCCTGAAGACTAGCGGGAGGAATGAGCAGTTCTTC. It yields the protein CASSLKTSGRNEQFF.

The chain recombines TRBV12-3 or TRBV12-4 with TRBJ2-5, with D unclear. V was pared by 5 bases and J by 2 bases, with 3 bases between. This CDR3 has 11 residues. The CDR3 bases are TGTGCCAGCAGTCCACAAGAGACCCAGTACTTC. It yields the protein CASSPQETQYF.

The rearrangement links TRBV29-1 to TRBJ2-6; D is unclear. The CDR3 length is 16 residues. The V gene's germline CDR1 is SQVTM and CDR2 ANQGSEA. Between the trimmed V and J ends, which lost 7 bases and 1 base, there was a span of 17 bases. The CDR3 DNA reads as TGCAGCGCGCGACGGGTCCACCCGTCTGGGGCCAACGTCCTGACTTTC. Its translation: CSARRVHPSGANVLTF.

V usage is TRBV5-6 and J usage is TRBJ2-3; a weak D match, TRBD2 (6 bases). Germline V CDR1 and CDR2: SGHDT, YYEEEE. The CDR3 is 16 amino acids. The V gene lost 4 bases and the J gene lost 0 bases, with 15 bases spanning the gap. CDR3 nucleotides: TGTGCCAGCAGCACCGGACTATCTTTTAGCACAGATACGCAGTATTTT. Translated, it gives CASSTGLSFSTDTQYF. Variable domain in full (rest from reference TRBV5-6 and TRBJ2-3): DAGVTQSPTHLIKTRGQQVTLRCSPKSGHDTVSWYQQALGQGPQFIFQYYEEEERQRGNFPDRFSGHQFPNYSSELNVNALLLGDSALYLCASSTGLSFSTDTQYFGPGTRLTVL.

The gene calls are TRBV6-5 and TRBJ2-2, with 13 positions matching TRBD2. The CDR3 runs 16 residues. Germline-derived CDR1 and CDR2 are MNHEY and SVGAGI. V was pared by 2 bases and J by 5 bases, with 2 bases of the junction left unmatched. For the CDR3, the DNA is TGTGCCAGCAGTTACAGGACTAGCGGGAGAACCGGGGAGCTGTTTTTT. Its protein is CASSYRTSGRTGELFF.